The rows below give T cell receptor beta chains drawn from one sample of a study of T cell changes during pregnancy in multiple sclerosis. Clones were read by immunoSEQ multiplex PCR, and TCRdb kept only the in-frame ones, dropping some. The table lists tens of thousands of clones, 90% of them singletons. The sequencing here drew on peripheral blood, taken in the first trimester of pregnancy. The receptor set was obtained from a female donor in good health, enrolled as a control in a pregnancy study. CDR3s include the opening cysteine and the closing phenylalanine or tryptophan. D genes are given only for firm matches. Clone size is given for some rows only: seen once, a few or many times, or a class if the clone is expanded.

J gene,V gene,D gene,clone size,CDR3 protein,CDR3 DNA
TRBJ2-7,TRBV29-1,TRBD1,NA,CSVPGQGAYEQYF,TGCAGCGTCCCGGGACAGGGGGCCTACGAGCAGTACTTC
TRBJ2-6,TRBV6-1,NA,NA,CASSERTSGANVLTF,TGTGCCAGCAGTGAAAGGACTTCTGGGGCCAACGTCCTGACTTTC
TRBJ2-1,TRBV10-3,TRBD1,NA,CAISEPKATLRGFVEQFF,TGTGCCATCAGTGAGCCGAAGGCCACCCTCAGGGGGTTTGTTGAGCAGTTCTTC
TRBJ1-2,TRBV14,NA,NA,CASSPWRTNYGYTF,TGTGCCAGCAGCCCCTGGCGGACTAACTATGGCTACACCTTC
TRBJ2-2,TRBV11-2,TRBD2,NA,CASSLAGGDGELFF,TGTGCCAGCAGCTTAGCGGGGGGGGACGGGGAGCTGTTTTTT
TRBJ1-1,TRBV5-4,NA,NA,CAFHLRTEAFF,TGTGCCTTCCACCTGCGCACTGAAGCTTTCTTT
TRBJ1-5,TRBV15,NA,NA,CATSRDDGGNQPQHF,TGTGCCACCAGCAGAGATGACGGGGGGAATCAGCCCCAGCATTTT
TRBJ2-1,TRBV6-5,TRBD1,NA,CASSYSWDSLYNEQFF,TGTGCCAGCAGTTACTCATGGGACAGCCTCTACAATGAGCAGTTCTTC
TRBJ1-1,TRBV5-1,TRBD1,few,CASSPTNWRGRTEAFF,TGCGCCAGCAGCCCTACAAACTGGAGGGGGCGGACTGAAGCTTTCTTT
TRBJ1-2,TRBV5-8,TRBD1,NA,CASSYDRVGYTF,TGTGCCAGCAGCTACGACAGGGTTGGCTACACCTTC
TRBJ2-5,TRBV5-6,NA,once,CASSLNTIRSQETQYF,TGTGCCAGCAGCCTGAACACAATCCGCTCCCAAGAGACCCAGTACTTC
TRBJ2-6,TRBV19,NA,NA,CASRNRFSGANVLTF,TGTGCCAGTAGGAACAGATTCTCTGGGGCCAACGTCCTGACTTTC
TRBJ2-1,TRBV6-4,TRBD2,NA,CASKAVAGVDEQFF,TGTGCCAGCAAGGCGGTAGCGGGAGTGGATGAGCAGTTCTTC
TRBJ2-1,TRBV6-1,TRBD2,NA,CASLLGTSGYNEQFF,TGTGCCAGCCTTCTAGGGACTAGCGGATACAATGAGCAGTTCTTC
TRBJ1-3,TRBV7-9,NA,NA,CASSPSTGHSGNTIYF,TGTGCCAGCAGCCCAAGCACAGGGCACTCTGGAAACACCATATATTTT
TRBJ2-3,TRBV25-1,TRBD2,NA,CASSEFGTTINTQYF,TGTGCCAGCAGTGAATTTGGGACTACCATTAATACGCAGTATTTT
TRBJ2-7,TRBV11-2,TRBD1,NA,CASSFGTGDEQYF,TGTGCCAGCAGCTTCGGGACAGGGGACGAGCAGTACTTC
TRBJ2-3,TRBV6-1,TRBD1,NA,CASNDRGVDTQYF,TGTGCCAGCAATGACAGGGGAGTGGATACGCAGTATTTT
TRBJ1-4,TRBV18,NA,NA,CASSPLQETNEKLFF,TGTGCCAGCTCACCCCTACAGGAAACTAATGAAAAACTGTTTTTT
TRBJ1-2,TRBV19,NA,NA,CASSLGGAGYTF,TGTGCCAGTAGCTTGGGGGGAGCTGGCTACACCTTC
TRBJ1-6,TRBV4-1,TRBD1,NA,CASSQGQGWSYNSPLHF,TGCGCCAGCAGCCAAGGACAGGGGTGGTCCTATAATTCACCCCTCCACTTT
TRBJ2-3,TRBV5-3,NA,once,CARSPQTGKEDTQYF,TGTGCCAGAAGCCCCCAGACGGGTAAAGAAGATACGCAGTATTTT